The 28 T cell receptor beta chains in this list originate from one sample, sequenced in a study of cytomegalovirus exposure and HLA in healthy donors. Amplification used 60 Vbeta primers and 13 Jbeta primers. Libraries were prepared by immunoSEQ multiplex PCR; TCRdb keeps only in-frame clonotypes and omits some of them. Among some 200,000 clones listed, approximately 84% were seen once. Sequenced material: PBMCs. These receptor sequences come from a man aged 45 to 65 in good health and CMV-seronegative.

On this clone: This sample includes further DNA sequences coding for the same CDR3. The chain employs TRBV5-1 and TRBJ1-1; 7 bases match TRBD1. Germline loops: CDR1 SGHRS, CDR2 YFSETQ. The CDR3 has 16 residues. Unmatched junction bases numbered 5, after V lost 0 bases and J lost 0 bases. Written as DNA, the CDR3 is TGCGCCAGCAGCTTGGCACAGGGGTCGATGAACACTGAAGCTTTCTTT. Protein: CASSLAQGSMNTEAFF. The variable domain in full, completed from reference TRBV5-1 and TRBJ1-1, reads KAGVTQTPRYLIKTRGQQVTLSCSPISGHRSVSWYQQTPGQGLQFLFEYFSETQRNKGNFPGRFSGRQFSNSRSEMNVSTLELGDSALYLCASSLAQGSMNTEAFFGQGTRLTVV.

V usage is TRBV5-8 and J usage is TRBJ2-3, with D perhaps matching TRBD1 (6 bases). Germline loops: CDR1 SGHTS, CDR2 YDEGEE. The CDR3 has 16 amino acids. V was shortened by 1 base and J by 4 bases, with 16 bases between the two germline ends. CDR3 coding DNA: TGTGCCAGCAGCTTGCTTATGGGGGCTTACTCAGATACGCAGTATTTT. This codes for CASSLLMGAYSDTQYF.

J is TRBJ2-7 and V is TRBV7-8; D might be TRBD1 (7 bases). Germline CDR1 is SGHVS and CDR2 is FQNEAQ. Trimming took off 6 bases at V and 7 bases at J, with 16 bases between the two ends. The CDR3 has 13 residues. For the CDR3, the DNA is TGTGCCAGCAGATCCAGGGGGGCTTGGGAGCAGTACTTC. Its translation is CASRSRGAWEQYF.

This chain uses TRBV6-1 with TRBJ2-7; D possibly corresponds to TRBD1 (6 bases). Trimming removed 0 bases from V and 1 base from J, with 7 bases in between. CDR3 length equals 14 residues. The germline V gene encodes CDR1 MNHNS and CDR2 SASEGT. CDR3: CASSEAGQSYEQYF. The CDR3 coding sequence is TGTGCCAGCAGTGAAGCCGGACAGTCCTACGAGCAGTACTTC.

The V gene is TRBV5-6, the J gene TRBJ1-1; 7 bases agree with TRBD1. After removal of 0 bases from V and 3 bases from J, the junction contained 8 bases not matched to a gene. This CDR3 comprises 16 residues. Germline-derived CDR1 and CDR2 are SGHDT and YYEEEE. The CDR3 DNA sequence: TGTGCCAGCAGCTTGGCAAGGGACAGAGACGACACTGAAGCTTTCTTT. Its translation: CASSLARDRDDTEAFF.

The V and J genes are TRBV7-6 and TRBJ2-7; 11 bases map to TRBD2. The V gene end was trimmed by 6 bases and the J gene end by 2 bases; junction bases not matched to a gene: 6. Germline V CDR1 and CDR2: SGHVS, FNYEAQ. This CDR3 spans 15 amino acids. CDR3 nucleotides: TGTGCCAGCAGGCAAACTAGCGGGGGCCCCTACGAGCAGTACTTC. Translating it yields CASRQTSGGPYEQYF.

Here the CDR3 reads CASSQGTGVTYYGYTF. The CDR3 nucleotides read TGCGCCAGCAGCCAAGGGACAGGGGTAACATACTATGGCTACACCTTC. The V call is TRBV4-3, the J call TRBJ1-2; 9 nucleotides line up with TRBD1. V shed 1 base and J 3 bases; nucleotides not matched to a gene: 6. CDR3 length: 16 amino acids. The germline CDR1 and CDR2 sequences are LGHNA and YSLEER.

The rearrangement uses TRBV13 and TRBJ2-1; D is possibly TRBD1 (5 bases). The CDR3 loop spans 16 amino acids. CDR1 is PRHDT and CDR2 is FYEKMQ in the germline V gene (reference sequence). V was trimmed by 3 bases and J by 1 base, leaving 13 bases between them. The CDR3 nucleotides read TGTGCCAGCAGCTTGGGTTATAGGGGATCCTACAATGAGCAGTTCTTC. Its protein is CASSLGYRGSYNEQFF.

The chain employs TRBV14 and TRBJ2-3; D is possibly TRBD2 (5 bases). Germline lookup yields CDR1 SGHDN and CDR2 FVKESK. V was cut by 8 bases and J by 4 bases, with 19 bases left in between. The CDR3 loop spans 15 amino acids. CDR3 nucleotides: TGTGCCAGCTCGATCCTACTAGTCGACTCAGATACGCAGTATTTT. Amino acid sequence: CASSILLVDSDTQYF. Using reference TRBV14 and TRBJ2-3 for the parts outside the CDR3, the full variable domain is EAGVTQFPSHSVIEKGQTVTLRCDPISGHDNLYWYRRVMGKEIKFLLHFVKESKQDESGMPNNRFLAERTGGTYSTLKVQPAELEDSGVYFCASSILLVDSDTQYFGPGTRLTVL.

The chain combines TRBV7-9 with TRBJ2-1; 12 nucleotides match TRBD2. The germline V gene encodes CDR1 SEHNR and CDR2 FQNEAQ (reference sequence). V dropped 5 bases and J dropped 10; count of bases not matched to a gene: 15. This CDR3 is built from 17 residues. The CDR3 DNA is TGTGCCAGCAGCCCTCGAACCCCCCTAGCGGGGGGGGAAGAGCAGTTCTTC. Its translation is CASSPRTPLAGGEEQFF. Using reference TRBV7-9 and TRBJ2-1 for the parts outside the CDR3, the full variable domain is DTGVSQNPRHKITKRGQNVTFRCDPISEHNRLYWYRQTLGQGPEFLTYFQNEAQLEKSRLLSDRFSAERPKGSFSTLEIQRTEQGDSAMYLCASSPRTPLAGGEEQFFGPGTRLTVL.

Here the CDR3 reads CASSLPQRTETQYF. CDR3 nucleotides: TGTGCCAGCAGCCTGCCCCAGCGTACGGAGACCCAGTACTTC. V is TRBV4-2 and J is TRBJ2-5; unclear D gene. CDR3 length: 14 amino acids. Looked up from germline, CDR1 is LGHNA and CDR2 is YNFKEQ. Trimming stripped 4 bases from V and 5 bases from J, with 14 bases between.

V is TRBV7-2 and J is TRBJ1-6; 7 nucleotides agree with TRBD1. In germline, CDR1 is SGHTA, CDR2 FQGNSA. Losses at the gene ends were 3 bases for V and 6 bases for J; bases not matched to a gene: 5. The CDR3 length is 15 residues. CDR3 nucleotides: TGTGCCAGCAGCTTGGGGGGACAGCCTAATTCACCCCTCCACTTT. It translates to CASSLGGQPNSPLHF.

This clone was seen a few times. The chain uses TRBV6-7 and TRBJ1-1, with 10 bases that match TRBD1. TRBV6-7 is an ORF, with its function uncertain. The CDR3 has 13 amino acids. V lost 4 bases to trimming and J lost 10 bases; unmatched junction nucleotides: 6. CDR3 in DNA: TGTGCCAGCAGTTCAGGACAGGGGGTAGGAGCTTTCTTT. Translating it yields CASSSGQGVGAFF.

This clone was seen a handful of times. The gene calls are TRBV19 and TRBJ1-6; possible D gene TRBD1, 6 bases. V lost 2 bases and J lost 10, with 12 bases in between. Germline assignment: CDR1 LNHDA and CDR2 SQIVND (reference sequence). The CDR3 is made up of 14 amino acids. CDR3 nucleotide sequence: TGTGCCAGTAGTATATTGGGGGCGGAATCACCCCTCCACTTT. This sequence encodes CASSILGAESPLHF.

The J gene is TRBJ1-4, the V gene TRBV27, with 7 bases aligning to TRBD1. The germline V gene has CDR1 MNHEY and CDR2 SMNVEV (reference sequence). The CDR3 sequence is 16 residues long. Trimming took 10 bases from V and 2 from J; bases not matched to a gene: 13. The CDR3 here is CATSPGQGDTNEKLFF. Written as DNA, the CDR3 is TGTGCCACTTCCCCCGGGCAGGGGGATACTAATGAAAAACTGTTTTTT.

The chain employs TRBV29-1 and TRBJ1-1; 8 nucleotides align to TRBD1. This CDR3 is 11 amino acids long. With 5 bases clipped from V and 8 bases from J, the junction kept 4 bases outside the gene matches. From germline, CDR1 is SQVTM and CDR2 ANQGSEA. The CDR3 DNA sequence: TGCAGCGTTAAACGGACAGGGGAAGCTTTCTTT. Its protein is CSVKRTGEAFF.

In DNA form, the CDR3 reads TGTGCCAGCAGCCTAGAGAGGGGGAGCTCCTACGAGCAGTACTTC. Translating gives CASSLERGSSYEQYF. The chain links TRBV28 to TRBJ2-7, with D perhaps TRBD1 (6 bases). Germline CDR1 MDHEN, CDR2 SYDVKM. Between the trimmed V and J ends, which lost 6 bases and 0 bases, there was a span of 15 bases. CDR3 size: 15 residues.

In DNA form, the CDR3 reads TGTGCCAGCAGCTTGGTTACGGGAAAAAGAGAGGCCAAAAACATTCAGTACTTC. Amino acid sequence: CASSLVTGKREAKNIQYF. V gene TRBV5-8 combines with J gene TRBJ2-4, with D tentatively TRBD2 (5 bases). V was cut by 0 bases and J by 1 base, with 17 bases left in between. Germline lookup yields CDR1 SGHTS and CDR2 YDEGEE. The CDR3 loop spans 18 amino acids.

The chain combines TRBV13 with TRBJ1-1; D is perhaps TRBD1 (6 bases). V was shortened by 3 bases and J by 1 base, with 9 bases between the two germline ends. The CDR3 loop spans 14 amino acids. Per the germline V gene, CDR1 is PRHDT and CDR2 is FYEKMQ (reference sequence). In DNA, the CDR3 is TGTGCCAGCAGCTTCGGCAGGGGGAACACTGAAGCTTTCTTT. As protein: CASSFGRGNTEAFF. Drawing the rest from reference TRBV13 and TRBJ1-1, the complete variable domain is AAGVIQSPRHLIKEKRETATLKCYPIPRHDTVYWYQQGPGQDPQFLISFYEKMQSDKGSIPDRFSAQQFSDYHSELNMSSLELGDSALYFCASSFGRGNTEAFFGQGTRLTVV.

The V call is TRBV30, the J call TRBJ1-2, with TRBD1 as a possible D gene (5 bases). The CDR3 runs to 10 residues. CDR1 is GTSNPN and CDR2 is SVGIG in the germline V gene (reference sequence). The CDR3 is CMGPRDGYTF. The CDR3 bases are TGTATGGGGCCTCGGGATGGCTACACCTTC.

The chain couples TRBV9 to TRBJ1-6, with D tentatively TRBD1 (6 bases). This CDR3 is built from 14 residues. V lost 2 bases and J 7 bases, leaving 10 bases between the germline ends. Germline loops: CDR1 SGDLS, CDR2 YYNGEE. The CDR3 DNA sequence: TGTGCCAGCAGCGTGAGGGACACCAATTCACCCCTCCACTTT. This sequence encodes CASSVRDTNSPLHF.

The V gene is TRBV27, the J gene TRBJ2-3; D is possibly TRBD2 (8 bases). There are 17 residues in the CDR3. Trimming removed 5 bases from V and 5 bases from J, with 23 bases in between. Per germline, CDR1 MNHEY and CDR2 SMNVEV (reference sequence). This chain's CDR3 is CASSTIGTRGPGDTQYF. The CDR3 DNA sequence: TGTGCCAGCAGTACCATAGGGACTAGGGGGCCGGGAGATACGCAGTATTTT.

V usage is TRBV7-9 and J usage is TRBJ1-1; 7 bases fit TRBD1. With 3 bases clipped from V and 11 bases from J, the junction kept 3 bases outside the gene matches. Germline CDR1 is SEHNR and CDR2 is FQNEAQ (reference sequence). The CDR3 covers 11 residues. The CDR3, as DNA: TGTGCCAGCAGCTTGACAGGGAGCGCTTTCTTT. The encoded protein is CASSLTGSAFF.

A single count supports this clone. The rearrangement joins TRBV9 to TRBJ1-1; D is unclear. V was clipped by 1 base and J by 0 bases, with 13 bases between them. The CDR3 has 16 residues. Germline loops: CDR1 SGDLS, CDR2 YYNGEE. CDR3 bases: TGTGCCAGCAGCGTACTACCGGGATTCATGAACACTGAAGCTTTCTTT. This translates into CASSVLPGFMNTEAFF.

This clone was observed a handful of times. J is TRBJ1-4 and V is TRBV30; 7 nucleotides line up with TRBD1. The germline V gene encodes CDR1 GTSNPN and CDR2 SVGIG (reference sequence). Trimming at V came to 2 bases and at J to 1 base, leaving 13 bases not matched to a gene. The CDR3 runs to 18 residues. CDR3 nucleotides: TGTGCCTGGAGTCCTCCGCCCGGACAGGTTCGAACTAATGAAAAACTGTTTTTT. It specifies CAWSPPPGQVRTNEKLFF.

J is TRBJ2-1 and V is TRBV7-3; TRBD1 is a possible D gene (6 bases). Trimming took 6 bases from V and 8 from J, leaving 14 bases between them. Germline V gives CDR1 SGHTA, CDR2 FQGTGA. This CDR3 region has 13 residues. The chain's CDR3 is CASSRQGNHEQFF. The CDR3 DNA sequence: TGTGCCAGCAGTAGGCAGGGGAATCATGAGCAGTTCTTC. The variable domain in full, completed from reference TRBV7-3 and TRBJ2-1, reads GAGVSQTPSNKVTEKGKYVELRCDPISGHTALYWYRQSLGQGPEFLIYFQGTGAADDSGLPNDRFFAVRPEGSVSTLKIQRTERGDSAVYLCASSRQGNHEQFFGPGTRLTVL.

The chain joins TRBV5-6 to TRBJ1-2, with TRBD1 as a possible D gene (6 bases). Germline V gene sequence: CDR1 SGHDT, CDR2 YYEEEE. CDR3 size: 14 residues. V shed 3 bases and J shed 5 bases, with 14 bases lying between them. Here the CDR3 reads CASSSGAGTYGYTF. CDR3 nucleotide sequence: TGTGCCAGCAGCTCAGGGGCTGGGACGTATGGCTACACCTTC.

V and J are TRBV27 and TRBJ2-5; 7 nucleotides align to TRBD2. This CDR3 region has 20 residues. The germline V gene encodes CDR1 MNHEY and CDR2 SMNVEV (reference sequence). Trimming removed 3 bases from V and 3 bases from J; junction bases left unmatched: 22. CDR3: CASSFQTPPASGRTEETQYF. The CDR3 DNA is TGTGCCAGCAGTTTCCAAACACCCCCGGCTAGCGGCCGAACGGAAGAGACCCAGTACTTC.